This T cell receptor beta chain comes out of a study of PD-L1 blockade in urothelial cancer. This table comes from immunoSEQ multiplex PCR, and its TCRdb copy is limited to in-frame clones, with some not included. The repertoire holds 35,000 to 40,000 clones, with about 93% as singletons. Between 1 and 8 samples, pretreatment and on-treatment, were given by each patient. This clone was counted once. The length of the CDR3 is 14 residues. CDR1 and CDR2 from the germline V gene are LNHDA and SQIVND (reference sequence). Deletions cut 2 bases from V and 7 bases from J, with 12 bases between. The sequences come from PBMCs, collected around atezolizumab (anti-PD-L1) treatment. This clonotype originated in a man in his 70s with urothelial cancer. The genes are TRBV19 and TRBJ1-5; D possibly corresponds to TRBD1 (5 bases). CDR3 sequence (DNA): TGTGCCAGTAGTATACCTTCAGGGATCCAGCCCCAGCATTTT. Its translation: CASSIPSGIQPQHF.